What follows is one T cell receptor beta chain and its context. Its antigen remains unidentified. The data were taken from a study of OX40 agonist ivuxolimab in advanced cancers. Study results and limitations: More expanded clones were seen, on average, in CD8+ T cells than in CD4+. There were also nonresponders showing low normalized T-cell clonal expansion. Both CD4+ and CD8+ T cell populations in blood had undergone clonal expansion by week 6 at 0.1 to 3.0 mg/kg.

The data were produced by immunoSEQ multiplex PCR, yet TCRdb's version contains in-frame clones alone and is incomplete. The data hold 70,000 to 80,000 clones, with roughly 90% observed a single time. Blood specimens came from baseline, cycle 4 day 1, and cycle 7 day 1. Trimming took 0 bases from V and 4 from J, leaving 8 bases between them. The CDR3 has 14 amino acids. The germline V gene has CDR1 SGHDT and CDR2 YYEEEE. The sequencing here drew on CD4+ or CD8+ T cells sorted from blood, taken in a trial of the OX40 agonist ivuxolimab. The chain links TRBV5-6 to TRBJ2-1; unclear D gene. The TCR sequence derives from an adult with an advanced solid tumor such as melanoma, head and neck, liver or kidney cancer. DNA of the CDR3: TGTGCCAGCAGCTTGGGGCAGTTATACAATGAGCAGTTCTTC. This translates into CASSLGQLYNEQFF.